This T cell receptor (beta chain) was identified during a study of CD8+CD57+ T cells in acquired aplastic anemia. As for the study in general: The sorted CD4+ and CD8+ cells yielded an average approximately 3.3 ug of DNA.

This clonotype was picked up many times. Genomic DNA constituted the template upon which TCR beta VDJ and CDR3 profiling was performed. Via MiXCR, TCRdb re-called the reads, giving one row per CDR3 protein. The data show around 170,000 distinct CDR3 sequences, around 45% seen once. The CDR3 is 15 amino acids. Trimming cost V 5 bases and J 7 bases, with 17 bases left between them. Germline assignment: CDR1 SEHNR and CDR2 FQNEAQ (reference sequence). The specimen was sorted CD4+, CD8+, or CD8+CD57+ T cells (not recorded which) from PBMCs. The receptor's source is a human donor in good health. This chain links TRBV7-9 with TRBJ1-4, with D perhaps matching TRBD1 (5 bases). CDR3 DNA: TGTGCCAGCAGCGGCCCGGGACGGCACTTTGAAAAACTGTTTTTT. This encodes CASSGPGRHFEKLFF.